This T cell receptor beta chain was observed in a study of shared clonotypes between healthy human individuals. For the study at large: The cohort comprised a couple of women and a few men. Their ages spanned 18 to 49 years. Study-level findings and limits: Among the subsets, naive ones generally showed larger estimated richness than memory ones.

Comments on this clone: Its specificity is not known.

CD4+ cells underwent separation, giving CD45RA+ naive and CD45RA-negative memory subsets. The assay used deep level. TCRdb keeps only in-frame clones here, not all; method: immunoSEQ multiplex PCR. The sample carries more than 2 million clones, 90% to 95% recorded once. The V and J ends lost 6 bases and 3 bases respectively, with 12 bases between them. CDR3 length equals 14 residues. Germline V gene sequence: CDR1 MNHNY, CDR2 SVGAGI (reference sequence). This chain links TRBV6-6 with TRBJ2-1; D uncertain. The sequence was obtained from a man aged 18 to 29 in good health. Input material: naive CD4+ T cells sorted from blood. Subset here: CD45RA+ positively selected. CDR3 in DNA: TGTGCCAGCAGATTCGACAAAATCTACAATGAGCAGTTCTTC. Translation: CASRFDKIYNEQFF.